This paragraph reports one TCR beta chain. The method was immunoSEQ multiplex PCR; TCRdb's version includes in-frame clones alone and lacks a portion of them. The sample lists some 700,000 clones, 75% to 90% seen once, with under 0.3% in the top ten. The sample originates from a study of blood T cell repertoires in COVID-19. Study-wide context: Whether acute or convalescent, the COVID-19 samples came from the United States, Italy and Spain.

The CDR3 sequence is 18 residues long. The germline gives CDR1 MRHNA, CDR2 SNTAGT. V lost 3 bases and J 4 bases, leaving 22 bases between the germline ends. Sequencing used peripheral blood. The sequence was obtained from a woman aged 18 to 35 with acute or convalescent COVID-19. This sequence joins TRBV6-4 and TRBJ2-1, with a tentative D call TRBD1 (6 bases). Here the CDR3 DNA reads TGTGCCAGCAGTGAAAGCTTTCTTACTGGGGGCGATTACAATGAGCAGTTCTTC. It codes for CASSESFLTGGDYNEQFF.